The T cell receptor (beta chain) under discussion was sequenced for a study of identical twins. V dropped 5 bases and J dropped 5 bases, with 12 bases sitting between them. This CDR3 is 13 amino acids long. One entry per CDR3 protein, called by TCRdb with MiXCR from the 5' RACE reads. Here the sample spans approximately 240,000 distinct CDR3 sequences, over 12% being singletons. This sequence originates from a woman under 30 in good health. The sequencing sample was made of memory (CD45RO+) T cells sorted from blood. The rearrangement uses TRBV12-3 or TRBV12-4 and TRBJ1-2, with a tentative D call TRBD1 (6 bases). Here the CDR3 reads CASSPDRPYGYTF. In nucleotides, the CDR3 is TGTGCCAGCAGTCCCGACAGGCCTTATGGCTACACCTTC.